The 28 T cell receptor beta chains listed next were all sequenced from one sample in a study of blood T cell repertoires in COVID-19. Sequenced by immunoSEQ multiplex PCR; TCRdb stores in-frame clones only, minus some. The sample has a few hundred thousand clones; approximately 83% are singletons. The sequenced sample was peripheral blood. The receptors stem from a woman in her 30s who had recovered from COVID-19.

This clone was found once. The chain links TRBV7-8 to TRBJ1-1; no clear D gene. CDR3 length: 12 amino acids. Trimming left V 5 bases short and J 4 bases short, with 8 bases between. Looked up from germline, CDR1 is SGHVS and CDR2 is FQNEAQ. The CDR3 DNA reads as TGTGCCAGCAGCCGTAGCACCACTGAAGCTTTCTTT. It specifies CASSRSTTEAFF.

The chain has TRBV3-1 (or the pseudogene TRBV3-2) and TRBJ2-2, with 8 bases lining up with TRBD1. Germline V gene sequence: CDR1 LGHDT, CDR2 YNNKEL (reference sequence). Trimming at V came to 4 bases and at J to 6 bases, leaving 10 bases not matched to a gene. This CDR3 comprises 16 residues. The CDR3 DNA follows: TGTGCCAGCAGCCTGGGACAGGTCACCCTGCCCGGGGAGCTGTTTTTT. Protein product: CASSLGQVTLPGELFF.

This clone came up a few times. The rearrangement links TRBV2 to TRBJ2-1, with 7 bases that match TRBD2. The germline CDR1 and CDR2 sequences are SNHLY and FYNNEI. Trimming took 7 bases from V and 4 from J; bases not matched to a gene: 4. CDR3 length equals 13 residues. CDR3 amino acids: CASTLAVYNEQFF. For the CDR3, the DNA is TGTGCCAGCACGCTAGCGGTTTACAATGAGCAGTTCTTC.

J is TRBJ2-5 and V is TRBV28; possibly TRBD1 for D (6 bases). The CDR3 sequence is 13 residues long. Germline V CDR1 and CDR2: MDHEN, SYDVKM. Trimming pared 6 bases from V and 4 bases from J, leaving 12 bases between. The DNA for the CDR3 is TGTGCCAGCAGCTTACAGGGTAGAGAGACCCAGTACTTC. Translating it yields CASSLQGRETQYF. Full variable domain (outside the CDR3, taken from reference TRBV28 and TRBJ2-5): DVKVTQSSRYLVKRTGEKVFLECVQDMDHENMFWYRQDPGLGLRLIYFSYDVKMKEKGDIPEGYSVSREKKERFSLILESASTNQTSMYLCASSLQGRETQYFGPGTRLLVL.

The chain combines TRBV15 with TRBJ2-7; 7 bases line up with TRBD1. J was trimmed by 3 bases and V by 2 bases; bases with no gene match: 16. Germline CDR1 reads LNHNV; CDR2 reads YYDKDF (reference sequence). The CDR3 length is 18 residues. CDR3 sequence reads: CATSRPPGAGGEGYEQYF. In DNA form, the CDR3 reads TGTGCCACCAGCAGACCCCCCGGTGCAGGGGGAGAGGGCTACGAGCAGTACTTC.

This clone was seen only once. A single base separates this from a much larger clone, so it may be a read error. CDR3 sequence: CASSVVRGEQFF. CDR3 in DNA: TGTGCCAGCAGCGTAGTAAGGGGTGAGCAGTTCTTC. V gene TRBV9 combines with J gene TRBJ2-1; D possibly corresponds to TRBD1 (5 bases). This CDR3 comprises 12 residues. The germline V gene has CDR1 SGDLS and CDR2 YYNGEE. V lost 0 bases and J 9 bases, leaving 7 bases between the germline ends.

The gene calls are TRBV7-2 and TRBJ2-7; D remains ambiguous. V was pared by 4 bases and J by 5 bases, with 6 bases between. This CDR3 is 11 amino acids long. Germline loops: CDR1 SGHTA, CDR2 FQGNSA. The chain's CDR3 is CASSSLDEQYF. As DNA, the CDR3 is TGTGCCAGCAGCTCCCTCGACGAGCAGTACTTC.

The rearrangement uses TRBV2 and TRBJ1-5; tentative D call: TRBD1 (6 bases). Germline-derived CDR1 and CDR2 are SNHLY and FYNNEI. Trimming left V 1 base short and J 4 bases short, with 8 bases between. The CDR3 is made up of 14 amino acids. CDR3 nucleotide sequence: TGTGCCAGCAGTGAAGAAACAGGGAATCAGCCCCAGCATTTT. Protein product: CASSEETGNQPQHF.

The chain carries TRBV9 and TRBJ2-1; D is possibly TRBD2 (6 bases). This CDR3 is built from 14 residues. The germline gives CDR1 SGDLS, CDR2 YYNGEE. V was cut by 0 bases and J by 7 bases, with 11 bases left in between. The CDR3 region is CASSVAGEWNEQFF. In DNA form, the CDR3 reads TGTGCCAGCAGCGTAGCGGGGGAGTGGAATGAGCAGTTCTTC.

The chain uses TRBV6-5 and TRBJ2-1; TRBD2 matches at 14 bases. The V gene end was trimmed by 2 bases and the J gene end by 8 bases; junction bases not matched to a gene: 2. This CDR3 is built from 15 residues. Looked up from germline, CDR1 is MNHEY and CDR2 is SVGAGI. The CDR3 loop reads CASSYGTSGSDEQFF. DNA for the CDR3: TGTGCCAGCAGTTACGGGACTAGCGGGAGCGATGAGCAGTTCTTC.

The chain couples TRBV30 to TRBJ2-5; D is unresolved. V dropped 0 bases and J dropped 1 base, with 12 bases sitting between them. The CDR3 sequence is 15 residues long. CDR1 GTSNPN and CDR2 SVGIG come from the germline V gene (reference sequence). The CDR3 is CAWSVLKISQETQYF. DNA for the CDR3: TGTGCCTGGAGTGTACTCAAGATTAGCCAAGAGACCCAGTACTTC.

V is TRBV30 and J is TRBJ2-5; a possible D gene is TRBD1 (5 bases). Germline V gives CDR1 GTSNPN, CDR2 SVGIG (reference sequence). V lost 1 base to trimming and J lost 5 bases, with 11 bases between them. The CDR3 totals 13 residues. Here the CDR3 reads CAWSGRVTETQYF. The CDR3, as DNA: TGTGCCTGGAGTGGCAGGGTTACGGAGACCCAGTACTTC.

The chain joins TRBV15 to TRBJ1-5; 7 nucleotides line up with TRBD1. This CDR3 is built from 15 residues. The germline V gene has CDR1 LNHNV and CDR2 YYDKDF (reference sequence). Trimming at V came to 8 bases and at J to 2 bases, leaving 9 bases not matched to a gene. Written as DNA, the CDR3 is TGTGCCACCTCCCCTAGGGGGCAAGGCAATCAGCCCCAGCATTTT. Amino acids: CATSPRGQGNQPQHF.

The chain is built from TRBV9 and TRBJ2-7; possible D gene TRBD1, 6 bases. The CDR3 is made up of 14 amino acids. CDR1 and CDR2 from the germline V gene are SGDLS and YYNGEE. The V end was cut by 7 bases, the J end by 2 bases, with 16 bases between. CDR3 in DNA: TGTGCCAGCGGGTTGGGGGCAGTACCCTACGAGCAGTACTTC. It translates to CASGLGAVPYEQYF.

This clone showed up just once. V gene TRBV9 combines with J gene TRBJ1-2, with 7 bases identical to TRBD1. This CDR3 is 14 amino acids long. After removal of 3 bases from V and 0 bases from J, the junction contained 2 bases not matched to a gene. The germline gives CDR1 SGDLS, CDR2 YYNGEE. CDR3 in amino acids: CASSGTGTNYGYTF. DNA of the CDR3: TGTGCCAGCAGCGGGACAGGAACTAACTATGGCTACACCTTC.

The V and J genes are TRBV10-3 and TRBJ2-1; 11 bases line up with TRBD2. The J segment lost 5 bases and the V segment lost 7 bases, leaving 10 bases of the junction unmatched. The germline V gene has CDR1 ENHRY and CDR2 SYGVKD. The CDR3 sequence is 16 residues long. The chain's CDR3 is CAIKEGGSGRDNEQFF. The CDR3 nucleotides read TGTGCCATCAAGGAGGGGGGTAGCGGGAGGGACAATGAGCAGTTCTTC.

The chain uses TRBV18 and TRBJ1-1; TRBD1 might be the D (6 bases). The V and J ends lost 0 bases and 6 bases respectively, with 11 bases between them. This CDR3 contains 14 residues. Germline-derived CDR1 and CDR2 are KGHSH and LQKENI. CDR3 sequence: CASSPPSGAPEAFF. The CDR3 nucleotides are TGTGCCAGCTCACCACCATCAGGGGCCCCTGAAGCTTTCTTT.

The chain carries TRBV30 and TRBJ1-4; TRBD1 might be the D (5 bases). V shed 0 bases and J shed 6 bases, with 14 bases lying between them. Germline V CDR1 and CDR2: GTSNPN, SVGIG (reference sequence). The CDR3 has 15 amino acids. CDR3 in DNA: TGTGCCTGGAGTGTACGGGCCAGGGAACATGAAAAACTGTTTTTT. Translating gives CAWSVRAREHEKLFF.

This chain's CDR3 is CASSGDSKETDTQYF. The CDR3, as DNA: TGCGCCAGCAGCGGAGACAGCAAGGAGACAGATACGCAGTATTTT. V and J are TRBV4-1 and TRBJ2-3, with D tentatively TRBD1 (5 bases). The CDR3 has 15 amino acids. In germline, CDR1 is MGHRA, CDR2 YSYEKL. V lost 5 bases to trimming and J lost 3 bases, with 15 bases between them.

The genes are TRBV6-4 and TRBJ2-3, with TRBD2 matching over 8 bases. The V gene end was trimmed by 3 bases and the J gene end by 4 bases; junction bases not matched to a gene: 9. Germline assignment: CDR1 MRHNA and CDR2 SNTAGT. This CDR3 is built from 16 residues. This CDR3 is CASSEVPGLESDTQYF. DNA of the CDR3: TGTGCCAGCAGTGAAGTACCGGGACTAGAATCAGATACGCAGTATTTT.

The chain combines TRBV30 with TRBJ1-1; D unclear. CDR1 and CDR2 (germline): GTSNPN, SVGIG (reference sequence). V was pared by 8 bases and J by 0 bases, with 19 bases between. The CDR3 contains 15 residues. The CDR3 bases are TGTGCCAAAGGAGGACCCGATACCATGAACACTGAAGCTTTCTTT. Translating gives CAKGGPDTMNTEAFF. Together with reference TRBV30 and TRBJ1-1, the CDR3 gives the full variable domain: SQTIHQWPATLVQPVGSPLSLECTVEGTSNPNLYWYRQAAGRGLQLLFYSVGIGQISSEVPQNLSASRPQDRQFILSSKKLLLSDSGFYLCAKGGPDTMNTEAFFGQGTRLTVV.

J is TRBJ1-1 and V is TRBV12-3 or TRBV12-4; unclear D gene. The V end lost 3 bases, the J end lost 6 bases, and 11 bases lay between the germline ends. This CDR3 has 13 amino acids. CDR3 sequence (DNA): TGTGCCAGCAGTTTCGGAGGGTTCCCTGAAGCTTTCTTT. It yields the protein CASSFGGFPEAFF.

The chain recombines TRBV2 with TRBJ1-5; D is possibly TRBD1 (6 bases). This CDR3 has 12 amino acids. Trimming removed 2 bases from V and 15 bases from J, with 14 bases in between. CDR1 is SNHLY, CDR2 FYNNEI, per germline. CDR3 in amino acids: CASSELGTQGHF. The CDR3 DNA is TGTGCCAGCAGTGAACTCGGTACACAGGGGCATTTT.

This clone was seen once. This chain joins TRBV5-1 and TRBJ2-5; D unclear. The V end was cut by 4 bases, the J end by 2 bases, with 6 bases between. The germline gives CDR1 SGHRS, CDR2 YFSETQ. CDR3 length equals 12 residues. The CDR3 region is CASSQLQETQYF. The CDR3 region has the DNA TGCGCCAGCAGCCAACTTCAAGAGACCCAGTACTTC.

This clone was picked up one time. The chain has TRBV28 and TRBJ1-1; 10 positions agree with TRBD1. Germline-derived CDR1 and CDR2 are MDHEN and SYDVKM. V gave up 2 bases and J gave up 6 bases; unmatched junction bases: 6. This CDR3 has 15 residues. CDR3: CASSLSDRGHAEAFF. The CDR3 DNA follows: TGTGCCAGCAGTTTAAGTGACAGGGGGCATGCTGAAGCTTTCTTT.

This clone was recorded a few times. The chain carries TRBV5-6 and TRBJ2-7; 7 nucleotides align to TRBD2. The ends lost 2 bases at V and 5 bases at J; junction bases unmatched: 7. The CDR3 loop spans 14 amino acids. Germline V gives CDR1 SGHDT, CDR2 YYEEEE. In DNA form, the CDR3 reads TGTGCCAGCAGCTTCAGGCAGGGAGGGGACGAGCAGTACTTC. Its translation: CASSFRQGGDEQYF.

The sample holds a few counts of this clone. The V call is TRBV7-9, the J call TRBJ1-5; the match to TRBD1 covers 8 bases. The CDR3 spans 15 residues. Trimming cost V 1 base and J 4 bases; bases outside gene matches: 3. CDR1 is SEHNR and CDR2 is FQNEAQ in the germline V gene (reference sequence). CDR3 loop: CASSLDRTGNQPQHF. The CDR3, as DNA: TGTGCCAGCAGCTTAGACCGGACAGGGAATCAGCCCCAGCATTTT.

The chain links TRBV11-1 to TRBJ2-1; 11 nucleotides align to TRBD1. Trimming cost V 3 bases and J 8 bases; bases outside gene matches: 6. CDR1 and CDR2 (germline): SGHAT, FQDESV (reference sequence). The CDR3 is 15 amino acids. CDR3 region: CASSFHGTGGDEQFF. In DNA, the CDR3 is TGTGCCAGCAGCTTTCATGGGACAGGGGGTGATGAGCAGTTCTTC.